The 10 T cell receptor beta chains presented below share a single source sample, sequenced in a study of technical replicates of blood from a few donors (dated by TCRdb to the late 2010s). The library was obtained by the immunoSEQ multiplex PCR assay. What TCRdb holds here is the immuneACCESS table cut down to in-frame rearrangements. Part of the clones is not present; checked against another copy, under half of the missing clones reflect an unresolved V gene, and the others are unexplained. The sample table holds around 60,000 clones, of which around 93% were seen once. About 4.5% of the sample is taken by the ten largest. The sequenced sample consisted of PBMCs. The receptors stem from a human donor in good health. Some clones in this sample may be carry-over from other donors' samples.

The CDR3 sequence is CASRIRINTEAFF. Written as DNA, the CDR3 is TGTGCCAGCAGGATCAGGATTAACACTGAAGCTTTCTTT. The rearrangement links TRBV6-5 to TRBJ1-1; D not resolved. Germline CDR1 is MNHEY and CDR2 is SVGAGI. The CDR3 runs 13 residues. The V end lost 6 bases, the J end lost 2 bases, and 10 bases lay between the germline ends.

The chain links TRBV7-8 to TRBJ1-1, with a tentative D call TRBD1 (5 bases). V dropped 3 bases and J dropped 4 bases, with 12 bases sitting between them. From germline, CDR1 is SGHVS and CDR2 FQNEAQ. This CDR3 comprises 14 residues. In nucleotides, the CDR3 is TGTGCCAGCAGCTTCGGACGGGGGTTCACTGAAGCTTTCTTT. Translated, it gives CASSFGRGFTEAFF.

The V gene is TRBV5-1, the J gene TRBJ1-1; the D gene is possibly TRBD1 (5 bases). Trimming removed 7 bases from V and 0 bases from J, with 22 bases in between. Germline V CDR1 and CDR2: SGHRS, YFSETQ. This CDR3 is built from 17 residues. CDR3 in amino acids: CASLFKQETTMNTEAFF. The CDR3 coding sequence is TGCGCCAGCTTATTCAAACAGGAAACCACCATGAACACTGAAGCTTTCTTT.

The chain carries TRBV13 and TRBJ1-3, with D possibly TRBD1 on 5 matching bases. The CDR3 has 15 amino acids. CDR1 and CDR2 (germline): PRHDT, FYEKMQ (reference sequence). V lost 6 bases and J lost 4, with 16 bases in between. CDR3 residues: CASSPPGGYGNTIYF. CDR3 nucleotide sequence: TGTGCCAGCAGTCCCCCCGGGGGATACGGAAACACCATATATTTT.

The CDR3 sequence: CATSRERERRETQYF. The CDR3 region has the DNA TGTGCCACCAGCAGAGAAAGGGAGCGACGGGAGACCCAGTACTTC. The rearrangement uses TRBV15 and TRBJ2-5, with D perhaps TRBD2 (5 bases). Germline assignment: CDR1 LNHNV and CDR2 YYDKDF (reference sequence). The CDR3 sequence is 15 residues long. V was trimmed by 0 bases and J by 5 bases, leaving 13 bases between them.

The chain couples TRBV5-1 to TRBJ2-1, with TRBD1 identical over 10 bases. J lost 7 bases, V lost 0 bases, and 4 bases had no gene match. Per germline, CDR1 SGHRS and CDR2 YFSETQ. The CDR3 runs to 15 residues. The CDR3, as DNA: TGCGCCAGCAGCTTGGGGGGGGGACAGGGGAATGAGCAGTTCTTC. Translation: CASSLGGGQGNEQFF.

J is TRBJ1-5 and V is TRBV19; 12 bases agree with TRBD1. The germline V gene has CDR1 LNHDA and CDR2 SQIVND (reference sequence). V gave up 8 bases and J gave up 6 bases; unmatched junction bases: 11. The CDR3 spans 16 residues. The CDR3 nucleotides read TGTGCCAGTCAAGAGGGGGACAGGGGGCAGTTTCAGCCCCAGCATTTT. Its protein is CASQEGDRGQFQPQHF.

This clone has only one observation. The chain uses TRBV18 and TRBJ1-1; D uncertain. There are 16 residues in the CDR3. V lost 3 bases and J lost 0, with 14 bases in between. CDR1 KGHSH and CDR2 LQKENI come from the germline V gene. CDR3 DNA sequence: TGTGCCAGCTCACCTAATATCTTCGGGGTGAACACTGAAGCTTTCTTT. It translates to CASSPNIFGVNTEAFF.

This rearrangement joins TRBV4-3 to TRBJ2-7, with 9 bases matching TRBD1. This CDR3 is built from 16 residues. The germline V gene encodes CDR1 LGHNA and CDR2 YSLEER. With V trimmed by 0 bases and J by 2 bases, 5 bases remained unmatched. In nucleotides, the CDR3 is TGCGCCAGCAGCCAAGAATGGGGACAGGGCCCCTACGAGCAGTACTTC. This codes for CASSQEWGQGPYEQYF.

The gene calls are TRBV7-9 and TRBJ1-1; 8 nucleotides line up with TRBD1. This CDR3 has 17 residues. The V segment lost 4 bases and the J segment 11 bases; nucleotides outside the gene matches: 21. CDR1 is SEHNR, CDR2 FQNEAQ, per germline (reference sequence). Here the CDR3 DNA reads TGTGCCAGCAGCTCCCGACAGGGGCCCCTAGGGACCACTCTCGCTTTCTTT. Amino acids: CASSSRQGPLGTTLAFF.